This T cell receptor beta chain was recorded in a study of T-cell reconstitution after alpha-beta-depleted transplantation in children. Whole-study findings and limits: In some patients, recipient T cells and intrathymic progenitors surviving conditioning explained high day-60 diversity. One year after transplant, T-cell counts and diversity came mostly from newly produced T cells. Several hundred rapidly expanded clones from non-depleted graft cells reportedly supplied alpha-beta T cells about two months post-transplant.

Unique molecular identifiers tagged the TCRbeta library. TCRdb re-analysed the PCR reads in MiXCR, keeping a single row per CDR3 protein. The sample carries around 800,000 distinct CDR3 sequences, around 17% recorded once. This clonotype was counted between two and nine times. Antigen: not known. The germline CDR1 and CDR2 sequences are DFQATT and SNEGSKA (reference sequence). V was clipped by 5 bases and J by 2 bases, with 13 bases between them. This CDR3 region has 14 residues. Source: PBMCs, mostly from graft donor cells, taken 360 days after TCRalphabeta/CD19-depleted stem cell transplant. The receptor's source is a male patient younger than 18 who had a stem cell transplant for acute lymphoblastic leukemia, so the T cells may come from the graft donor. The J gene is TRBJ2-1, the V gene TRBV20-1; no clear D. The CDR3 region has the DNA TGCAGTGCTGTTCGGGCGCCGGCCTACAATGAGCAGTTCTTC. It codes for CSAVRAPAYNEQFF.